This T cell receptor beta chain stems from a study of identifying expanded T cells in peripheral blood. Whole-study results and caveats: Approximately 2-week clone count variance significantly increased as total template count grew. Technical replicates showed around 1.2 changed clones; about two weeks 15 to 20; four weeks 19.

This table comes from immunoSEQ multiplex PCR, and its TCRdb copy is limited to in-frame clones, with some not included. The profile shows roughly 56,000 clones, approximately 80% of them singletons. During the collection period, no donor immune events like infections were recorded. This clone was seen once. Its antigen is unknown. The CDR3 length is 16 residues. V usage is TRBV12-2 and J usage is TRBJ2-1; the table's D call of TRBD2 was not tested on the DNA. TRBV12-2 is tagged as a pseudogene. The clonotype originates from a person aged 18-70 years in good health. Sequenced input: blood. The CDR3: CASRPNSGRAGNEQFF. In DNA, the CDR3 is TGTGCAAGTCGCCCGAATAGCGGGAGGGCCGGGAATGAGCAGTTCTTC.